The next 10 T cell receptor beta chains were all read from a single sample in a study of blood T cell repertoires in COVID-19. Data came from immunoSEQ multiplex PCR; TCRdb stores just in-frame clones and leaves some out. The sample lists around 230,000 clones; around 86% were seen once. The material sequenced was PBMCs or T cells enriched from blood (not recorded which). These receptor sequences come from a woman in her thirties or forties with acute COVID-19.

In its sample, this clone was seen a few times. J is TRBJ1-4 and V is TRBV18; D call uncertain. Trimming removed 6 bases from V and 5 bases from J, with 19 bases in between. Germline V lookup: CDR1 KGHSH, CDR2 LQKENI. The CDR3 length is 16 residues. The CDR3, as DNA: TGTGCCAGCTCGCAACTCGTTCGGGAGCAGAATGAAAAACTGTTTTTT. As protein: CASSQLVREQNEKLFF.

J is TRBJ2-7 and V is TRBV6-5, with D possibly TRBD1 on 6 matching bases. Trimming took off 9 bases at V and 1 base at J, with 16 bases between the two ends. Germline lookup yields CDR1 MNHEY and CDR2 SVGAGI. The CDR3 runs to 14 residues. CDR3 amino acids: CASGTGRGSYEQYF. The CDR3 coding sequence is TGTGCCAGTGGGACGGGCAGGGGTTCCTACGAGCAGTACTTC.

The gene calls are TRBV27 and TRBJ1-6, with unresolved D. The germline CDR1 and CDR2 sequences are MNHEY and SMNVEV (reference sequence). The CDR3 runs to 12 residues. Trimming removed 6 bases at V and 9 bases at J, with 9 bases between. The CDR3 nucleotides are TGTGCCAGCAGCCCGGGAGGTTCACCCCTCCACTTT. This translates into CASSPGGSPLHF.

The gene calls are TRBV19 and TRBJ1-4; unclear D gene. CDR1 is LNHDA, CDR2 SQIVND, per germline (reference sequence). V lost 4 bases to trimming and J lost 2 bases, with 14 bases between them. This CDR3 region has 16 residues. As DNA, the CDR3 is TGTGCCAGTAGTACCCCCCGGCAGGCGACTAATGAAAAACTGTTTTTT. This translates into CASSTPRQATNEKLFF.

The chain recombines TRBV3-1 (or the pseudogene TRBV3-2) with TRBJ1-5; no clear D gene. CDR1 and CDR2 from the germline V gene are LGHDT and YNNKEL (reference sequence). V was clipped by 4 bases and J by 2 bases, with 18 bases between them. The CDR3 loop spans 17 amino acids. Written as DNA, the CDR3 is TGTGCCAGCAGCCTAGGCCTACGGGTATCGGGCAATCAGCCCCAGCATTTT. Residues: CASSLGLRVSGNQPQHF.

Turning to this clone: This CDR3 is also generated by other DNA sequences in the sample. This chain connects TRBV7-9 to TRBJ2-7; TRBD1 aligns across 8 bases. The germline CDR1 and CDR2 sequences are SEHNR and FQNEAQ (reference sequence). V lost 5 bases and J lost 3; bases outside the gene matches: 6. The CDR3 is made up of 14 amino acids. CDR3 bases: TGTGCCAGCAGCCCCAGACAGGGGAGCTACGAGCAGTACTTC. Its protein product is CASSPRQGSYEQYF.

This chain links TRBV27 with TRBJ1-1, with D uncertain. Germline lookup yields CDR1 MNHEY and CDR2 SMNVEV (reference sequence). The CDR3 length is 17 residues. With 3 bases removed from V and 0 bases from J, the gap between germline ends came to 17 bases. The CDR3 here is CASSLGAARRLNTEAFF. The CDR3 DNA sequence: TGTGCCAGCAGTTTGGGTGCCGCGAGGCGACTGAACACTGAAGCTTTCTTT.

V and J are TRBV9 and TRBJ1-5; a possible D gene is TRBD1 (6 bases). The CDR3 runs 16 residues. CDR1 is SGDLS and CDR2 is YYNGEE in the germline V gene. V lost 4 bases to trimming and J lost 0 bases, with 14 bases between them. The CDR3 region is CASSPQTGYSNQPQHF. DNA for the CDR3: TGTGCCAGCAGCCCCCAGACAGGTTATAGCAATCAGCCCCAGCATTTT.

This chain connects TRBV29-1 to TRBJ2-1; 10 nucleotides match TRBD1. Germline loops: CDR1 SQVTM, CDR2 ANQGSEA. Trimming cost V 4 bases and J 5 bases; bases outside gene matches: 2. This CDR3 is built from 13 residues. The CDR3 nucleotides read TGCAGCGTTGGGGACAGGGGACACAATGAGCAGTTCTTC. Protein sequence: CSVGDRGHNEQFF.

The sample holds one count of this clone. The chain links TRBV4-1 to TRBJ1-1; D is ambiguous. CDR3 length equals 11 residues. Deletions cut 0 bases from V and 8 bases from J, with 4 bases between. The V gene's germline CDR1 is MGHRA and CDR2 YSYEKL. CDR3: CASSQDREAFF. The CDR3 DNA sequence: TGCGCCAGCAGCCAAGACAGGGAAGCTTTCTTT.